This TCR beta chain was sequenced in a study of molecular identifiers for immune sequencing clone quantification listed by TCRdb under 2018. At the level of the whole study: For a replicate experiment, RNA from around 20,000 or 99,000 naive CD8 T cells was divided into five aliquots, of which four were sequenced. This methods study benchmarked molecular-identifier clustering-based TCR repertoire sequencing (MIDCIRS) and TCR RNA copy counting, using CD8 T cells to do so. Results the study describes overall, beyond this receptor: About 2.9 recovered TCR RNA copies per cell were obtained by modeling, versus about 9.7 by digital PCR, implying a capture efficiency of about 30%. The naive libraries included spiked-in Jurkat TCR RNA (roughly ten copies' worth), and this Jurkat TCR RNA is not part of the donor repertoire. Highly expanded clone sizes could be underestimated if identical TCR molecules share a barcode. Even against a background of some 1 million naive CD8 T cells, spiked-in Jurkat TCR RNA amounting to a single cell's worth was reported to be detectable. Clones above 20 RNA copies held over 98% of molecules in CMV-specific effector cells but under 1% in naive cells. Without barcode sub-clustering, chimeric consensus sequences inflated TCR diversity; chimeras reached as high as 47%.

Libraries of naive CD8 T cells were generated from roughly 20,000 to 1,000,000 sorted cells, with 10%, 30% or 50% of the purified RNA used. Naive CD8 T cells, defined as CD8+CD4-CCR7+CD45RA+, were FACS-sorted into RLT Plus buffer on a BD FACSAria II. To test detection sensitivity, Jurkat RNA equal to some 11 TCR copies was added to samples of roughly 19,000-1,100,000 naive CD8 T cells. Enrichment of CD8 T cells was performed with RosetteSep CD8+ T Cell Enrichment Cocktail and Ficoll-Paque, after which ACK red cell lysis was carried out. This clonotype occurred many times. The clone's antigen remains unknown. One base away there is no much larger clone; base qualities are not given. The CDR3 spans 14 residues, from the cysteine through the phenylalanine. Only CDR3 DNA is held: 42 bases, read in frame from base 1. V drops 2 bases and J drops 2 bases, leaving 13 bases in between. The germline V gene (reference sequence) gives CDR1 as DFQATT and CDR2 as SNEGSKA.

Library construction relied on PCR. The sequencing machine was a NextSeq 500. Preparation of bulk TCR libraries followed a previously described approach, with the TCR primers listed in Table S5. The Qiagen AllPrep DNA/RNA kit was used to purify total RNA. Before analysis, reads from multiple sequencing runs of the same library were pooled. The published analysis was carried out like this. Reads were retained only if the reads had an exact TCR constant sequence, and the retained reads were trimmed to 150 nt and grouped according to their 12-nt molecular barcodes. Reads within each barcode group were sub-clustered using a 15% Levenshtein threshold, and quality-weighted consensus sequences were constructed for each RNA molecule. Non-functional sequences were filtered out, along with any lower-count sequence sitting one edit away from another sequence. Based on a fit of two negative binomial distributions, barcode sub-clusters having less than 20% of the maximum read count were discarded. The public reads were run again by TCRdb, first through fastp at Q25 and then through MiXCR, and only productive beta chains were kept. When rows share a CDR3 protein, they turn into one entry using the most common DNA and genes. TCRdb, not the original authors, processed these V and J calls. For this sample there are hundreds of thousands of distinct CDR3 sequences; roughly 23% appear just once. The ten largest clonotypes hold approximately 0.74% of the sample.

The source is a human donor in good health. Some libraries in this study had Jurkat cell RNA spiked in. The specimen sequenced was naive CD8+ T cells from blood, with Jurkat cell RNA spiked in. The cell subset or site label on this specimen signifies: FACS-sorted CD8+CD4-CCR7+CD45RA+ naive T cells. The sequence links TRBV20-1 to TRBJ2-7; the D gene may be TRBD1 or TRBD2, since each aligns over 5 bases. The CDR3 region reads CSARSGDRPYEQYF. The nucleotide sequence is TGCAGTGCTAGATCCGGGGACCGCCCCTACGAGCAGTACTTC.